The 31 T cell receptor beta chains given below trace back to one sample, sequenced in a study of shared clonotypes between healthy human individuals. Produced via immunoSEQ multiplex PCR; TCRdb's table is partial and in-frame only. The sample gives hundreds of thousands of clones, 90% to 96% of which show up once; approximately 0.06% is in the top ten. Sequencing was done on a sample of naive CD4+ T cells sorted from blood. Stated subset: CD45RA+ positively selected. These receptors were taken from a woman in her twenties or thirties in good health.

CDR3 bases: TGTGCCAGCAGCTTAGCGGGTGAGCAGTTCTTC. It specifies CASSLAGEQFF. The V gene is TRBV11-2, the J gene TRBJ2-1; the D is unclear. CDR3 size: 11 residues. Trimming pared 1 base from V and 9 bases from J, leaving 4 bases between. In germline, CDR1 is SGHAT, CDR2 FQNNGV. The complete variable domain, with remaining parts taken from reference TRBV11-2 and TRBJ2-1, reads EAGVAQSPRYKIIEKRQSVAFWCNPISGHATLYWYQQILGQGPKLLIQFQNNGVVDDSQLPKDRFSAERLKGVDSTLKIQPAKLEDSAVYLCASSLAGEQFFGPGTRLTVL.

The V gene is TRBV7-8, the J gene TRBJ2-5, with D perhaps being TRBD1 or TRBD2 (5 bases each). Germline V lookup: CDR1 SGHVS, CDR2 FQNEAQ. CDR3 size: 15 residues. V gave up 3 bases and J gave up 4 bases, with 15 bases separating them. In DNA, the CDR3 is TGTGCCAGCAGCTTGAGAGGGGTCCTCCGAGAGACCCAGTACTTC. Translating gives CASSLRGVLRETQYF.

The V gene is TRBV7-2, the J gene TRBJ2-7, with D unresolved. The V gene lost 3 bases and the J gene lost 1 base, with 16 bases spanning the gap. The CDR3 spans 16 residues. Per the germline V gene, CDR1 is SGHTA and CDR2 is FQGNSA. In DNA form, the CDR3 reads TGTGCCAGCAGCTTTCAAGCGACCGTTATTTCCTACGAGCAGTACTTC. Translated: CASSFQATVISYEQYF.

V and J are TRBV5-1 and TRBJ1-2; no definite D call. The CDR3 is 14 residues long. Looked up from germline, CDR1 is SGHRS and CDR2 is YFSETQ. The V end lost 0 bases, the J end lost 8 bases, and 14 bases lay between the germline ends. This CDR3 reads CASSLGTGPWGYTF. CDR3 nucleotides: TGCGCCAGCAGCTTGGGTACCGGACCCTGGGGCTACACCTTC. Using reference TRBV5-1 and TRBJ1-2 for the parts outside the CDR3, the full variable domain is KAGVTQTPRYLIKTRGQQVTLSCSPISGHRSVSWYQQTPGQGLQFLFEYFSETQRNKGNFPGRFSGRQFSNSRSEMNVSTLELGDSALYLCASSLGTGPWGYTFGSGTRLTVV.

The rearrangement links TRBV2 to TRBJ1-2; D possibly corresponds to TRBD1 (6 bases). CDR3 size: 15 residues. Germline CDR1 SNHLY, CDR2 FYNNEI. The V gene lost 2 bases and the J gene lost 4 bases, with 14 bases spanning the gap. CDR3 sequence: CASSETGGAGYGYTF. DNA for the CDR3: TGTGCCAGCAGTGAAACGGGGGGCGCGGGCTATGGCTACACCTTC.

As for this clone: Other DNA variants within this sample encode the same CDR3. The chain has TRBV7-7 and TRBJ2-5; D possibly corresponds to TRBD1 (6 bases). CDR3 length equals 14 residues. The V gene's germline CDR1 is SSHAT and CDR2 FNYEAQ (reference sequence). V was pared by 1 base and J by 5 bases, with 11 bases between. CDR3 nucleotides: TGTGCCAGCAGCTTAGGGGGACAAGGGGAGACCCAGTACTTC. It encodes CASSLGGQGETQYF.

The rearrangement links TRBV27 to TRBJ2-2; 8 positions agree with TRBD1. CDR3 size: 16 residues. Losses at the gene ends were 6 bases for V and 4 bases for J; bases not matched to a gene: 10. From germline, CDR1 is MNHEY and CDR2 SMNVEV (reference sequence). The CDR3 nucleotides read TGTGCCAGCAGCCCGACGGGGGACAGGTCCACCGGGGAGCTGTTTTTT. Its translation: CASSPTGDRSTGELFF.

CDR3 nucleotides: TGTGCCAGCAGTGCCGAAGCAGCGAATCCCCATCAGCCCCAGCATTTT. This sequence encodes CASSAEAANPHQPQHF. The chain joins TRBV6-6 to TRBJ1-5; D is unresolved. Trimming stripped 5 bases from V and 5 bases from J, with 19 bases between. Germline values: CDR1 MNHNY, CDR2 SVGAGI (reference sequence). The CDR3 is made up of 16 amino acids.

The V and J genes are TRBV18 and TRBJ1-5; D ambiguous. With 2 bases removed from V and 0 bases from J, the gap between germline ends came to 14 bases. Germline CDR1 and CDR2: KGHSH and LQKENI. The CDR3 is made up of 17 amino acids. CDR3 protein: CASSPIRAEDSNQPQHF. In DNA form, the CDR3 reads TGTGCCAGCTCACCAATACGCGCAGAAGATAGCAATCAGCCCCAGCATTTT.

The chain is built from TRBV6-5 and TRBJ1-4; 8 bases match TRBD1. The CDR3 sequence is 15 residues long. The V and J ends lost 0 bases and 7 bases, in that order; junction bases with no gene match: 4. CDR1 and CDR2 (germline): MNHEY, SVGAGI. This CDR3 reads CASSYSRTGTEKLFF. CDR3 coding DNA: TGTGCCAGCAGTTACTCGAGGACAGGGACTGAAAAACTGTTTTTT.

Comment on this clone: Distinct nucleotide sequences in the sample also encode this CDR3. This chain connects TRBV6-6 to TRBJ2-3; no clear D gene. Germline CDR1 MNHNY, CDR2 SVGAGI (reference sequence). The ends were cut back, 6 bases at V and 0 bases at J, with 4 bases in the middle. The CDR3 sequence is 12 residues long. The CDR3: CASSRSTDTQYF. The CDR3 region has the DNA TGTGCCAGCAGCCGTAGCACAGATACGCAGTATTTT.

This chain joins TRBV28 and TRBJ2-5; D remains unclear. The V end was cut by 5 bases, the J end by 6 bases, with 19 bases between. Per the germline V gene, CDR1 is MDHEN and CDR2 is SYDVKM. There are 15 residues in the CDR3. The CDR3 is CASSGSRVVVKTQYF. The CDR3 nucleotides are TGTGCCAGCAGTGGCTCAAGAGTTGTGGTAAAGACCCAGTACTTC.

The V call is TRBV19, the J call TRBJ1-3, with unresolved D. The V and J ends lost 2 bases and 0 bases respectively, with 11 bases between them. The CDR3 totals 16 residues. Germline CDR1 LNHDA, CDR2 SQIVND (reference sequence). Here the CDR3 reads CASSIYVPSSGNTIYF. CDR3 DNA sequence: TGTGCCAGTAGTATATACGTTCCCAGCTCTGGAAACACCATATATTTT.

The CDR3 loop reads CSATQTGDNEKLFF. DNA for the CDR3: TGCAGCGCCACCCAGACAGGGGATAATGAAAAACTGTTTTTT. The chain has TRBV29-1 and TRBJ1-4; TRBD1 agrees at 8 bases. With V trimmed by 7 bases and J by 4 bases, 8 bases remained unmatched. This CDR3 spans 14 amino acids. Per germline, CDR1 SQVTM and CDR2 ANQGSEA.

The chain links TRBV6-5 to TRBJ2-5; D is undetermined. Germline CDR1 reads MNHEY; CDR2 reads SVGAGI. The V and J ends lost 6 bases and 4 bases respectively, with 18 bases between them. The CDR3 loop spans 15 amino acids. The DNA of the CDR3 is TGTGCCAGCAGCCTTAATCTGCCCCTCGGAGAGACCCAGTACTTC. Amino acid sequence: CASSLNLPLGETQYF.

This chain joins TRBV4-1 and TRBJ2-7, with D tentatively TRBD1 or TRBD2 (5 bases each). Between the trimmed V and J ends, which lost 3 bases and 6 bases, there was a span of 12 bases. The CDR3 spans 13 residues. Looked up from germline, CDR1 is MGHRA and CDR2 is YSYEKL. The CDR3 sequence is CASSQPGPGEQYF. CDR3 nucleotide sequence: TGCGCCAGCAGCCAGCCGGGACCGGGCGAGCAGTACTTC.

The gene calls are TRBV4-1 and TRBJ2-7; the D gene is possibly TRBD2 (6 bases). Germline CDR1 is MGHRA and CDR2 is YSYEKL. V shed 5 bases and J shed 7 bases, with 21 bases lying between them. This CDR3 has 15 amino acids. The CDR3 spells CASSTPGSRREEQYF. DNA for the CDR3: TGCGCCAGCAGCACCCCCGGGAGTCGCCGAGAGGAGCAGTACTTC.

This clone was seen a single time. The chain carries TRBV7-8 and TRBJ1-5; D call uncertain. CDR3 length: 15 amino acids. Germline CDR1 SGHVS, CDR2 FQNEAQ. Deletions cut 5 bases from V and 1 base from J, with 12 bases between. The CDR3 nucleotides read TGTGCCAGCAGCCGAGTTGGCACCAGCAATCAGCCCCAGCATTTT. It is translated as CASSRVGTSNQPQHF.

The chain uses TRBV5-1 and TRBJ2-1; TRBD2 matches at 10 bases. V shed 6 bases, J shed 8 bases, and the junction held 5 bases outside the gene matches. This CDR3 is built from 13 residues. Germline V gives CDR1 SGHRS, CDR2 YFSETQ. CDR3 sequence reads: CASKSGREDEQFF. In DNA, the CDR3 is TGCGCCAGCAAGAGCGGGAGGGAGGATGAGCAGTTCTTC. Full variable domain (outside the CDR3, taken from reference TRBV5-1 and TRBJ2-1): KAGVTQTPRYLIKTRGQQVTLSCSPISGHRSVSWYQQTPGQGLQFLFEYFSETQRNKGNFPGRFSGRQFSNSRSEMNVSTLELGDSALYLCASKSGREDEQFFGPGTRLTVL.

This clone was observed a single time. The chain joins TRBV5-1 to TRBJ1-4; a weak D match, TRBD1 (5 bases). The CDR3 contains 15 residues. Germline V CDR1 and CDR2: SGHRS, YFSETQ. V was shortened by 0 bases and J by 3 bases, with 9 bases between the two germline ends. The CDR3 DNA follows: TGCGCCAGCAGCTTGGTAGGGGCACCTAATGAAAAACTGTTTTTT. Encoded protein: CASSLVGAPNEKLFF. Based on the CDR3 plus reference TRBV5-1 and TRBJ1-4, the full variable domain is KAGVTQTPRYLIKTRGQQVTLSCSPISGHRSVSWYQQTPGQGLQFLFEYFSETQRNKGNFPGRFSGRQFSNSRSEMNVSTLELGDSALYLCASSLVGAPNEKLFFGSGTQLSVL.

V and J are TRBV7-3 and TRBJ2-1, with TRBD2 as a possible D gene (5 bases). Deletions cut 4 bases from V and 4 bases from J, with 11 bases between. CDR3 length: 14 amino acids. Germline V lookup: CDR1 SGHTA, CDR2 FQGTGA. The CDR3 protein is CASSSGIGYNEQFF. DNA of the CDR3: TGTGCCAGCAGCTCGGGGATCGGATACAATGAGCAGTTCTTC.

The chain employs TRBV29-1 and TRBJ1-1, with D unclear. Between the trimmed V and J ends, which lost 4 bases and 2 bases, there was a span of 20 bases. The CDR3 loop spans 16 amino acids. Germline CDR1 and CDR2: SQVTM and ANQGSEA. The CDR3 reads CSVGPLIRNLNTEAFF. In DNA form, the CDR3 reads TGCAGCGTTGGGCCCCTGATCAGAAACTTAAACACTGAAGCTTTCTTT.

This rearrangement joins TRBV14 to TRBJ1-2; the D is unclear. The CDR3 covers 13 residues. CDR1 SGHDN and CDR2 FVKESK come from the germline V gene. V was pared by 0 bases and J by 4 bases, with 6 bases between. CDR3 DNA sequence: TGTGCCAGCAGCCAAGATCTGGTCTATGGCTACACCTTC. It codes for CASSQDLVYGYTF. The full variable domain, in which reference TRBV14 and TRBJ1-2 provide the parts outside the CDR3, is EAGVTQFPSHSVIEKGQTVTLRCDPISGHDNLYWYRRVMGKEIKFLLHFVKESKQDESGMPNNRFLAERTGGTYSTLKVQPAELEDSGVYFCASSQDLVYGYTFGSGTRLTVV.

V and J are TRBV6-5 and TRBJ2-7, with TRBD1 as a possible D gene (6 bases). V dropped 2 bases and J dropped 2 bases, with 10 bases sitting between them. Germline values: CDR1 MNHEY, CDR2 SVGAGI. The CDR3 contains 14 residues. The CDR3 sequence is CASSYPGHPYEQYF. The CDR3 DNA reads as TGTGCCAGCAGTTACCCGGGACACCCCTACGAGCAGTACTTC.

V and J are TRBV11-2 and TRBJ2-2; TRBD1 matches 9 bases. With V trimmed by 5 bases and J by 4 bases, 8 bases remained unmatched. Germline lookup yields CDR1 SGHAT and CDR2 FQNNGV. This CDR3 is 16 amino acids long. In nucleotides, the CDR3 is TGTGCCAGCAGCCAGAAAGGGACAGGGCCCACCGGGGAGCTGTTTTTT. It translates to CASSQKGTGPTGELFF.

J is TRBJ2-7 and V is TRBV2; 8 bases agree with TRBD1. Germline V gene sequence: CDR1 SNHLY, CDR2 FYNNEI. Trimming removed 8 bases from V and 4 bases from J; junction bases left unmatched: 10. This CDR3 is built from 14 residues. The CDR3 bases are TGTGCCAGCTCCGTGACAGGGGTCGGGTACGAGCAGTACTTC. Its translation is CASSVTGVGYEQYF.

V and J are TRBV6-5 and TRBJ2-4, with a possible D match to TRBD2 (5 bases). This CDR3 is 15 amino acids long. V gave up 10 bases and J gave up 2 bases, with 18 bases separating them. Germline CDR1 MNHEY, CDR2 SVGAGI. CDR3 in DNA: TGTGCCACCTTAGCGCAAACCCGGACCAAAAACATTCAGTACTTC. As protein: CATLAQTRTKNIQYF.

The gene calls are TRBV29-1 and TRBJ1-2; D is unclear. The germline V gene encodes CDR1 SQVTM and CDR2 ANQGSEA. CDR3 length: 14 amino acids. V lost 3 bases, J lost 6 bases, and 17 bases lay in between. The CDR3 sequence is CSVDSNQERHGYTF. The CDR3 bases are TGCAGCGTTGACTCGAATCAGGAACGACATGGCTACACCTTC.

This clone was observed a few times. The chain couples TRBV2 to TRBJ1-5; D gene ambiguous. The CDR3 runs 14 residues. Per the germline V gene, CDR1 is SNHLY and CDR2 is FYNNEI. V lost 1 base to trimming and J lost 2 bases, with 6 bases between them. CDR3 sequence (DNA): TGTGCCAGCAGTGAAGGAAAGGGCAATCAGCCCCAGCATTTT. The encoded protein is CASSEGKGNQPQHF.

The chain uses TRBV7-2 and TRBJ1-1; TRBD1 aligns across 8 bases. The ends lost 1 base at V and 4 bases at J; junction bases unmatched: 5. CDR1 and CDR2 from the germline V gene are SGHTA and FQGNSA. This CDR3 is built from 15 residues. In nucleotides, the CDR3 is TGTGCCAGCAGCTTAGGACAGGGGTTTGGCACTGAAGCTTTCTTT. This translates into CASSLGQGFGTEAFF.

The CDR3 DNA reads as TGTGCCACCGCGTCAGCGGGAGAGGGCGAGCAGTACTTC. Translating gives CATASAGEGEQYF. The chain uses TRBV2 and TRBJ2-7, with 8 bases identical to TRBD2. V trimming: 10 bases; J trimming: 6 bases; junction bases outside the gene matches: 11. The CDR3 length is 13 residues. Germline V gives CDR1 SNHLY, CDR2 FYNNEI. Full variable domain (outside the CDR3, taken from reference TRBV2 and TRBJ2-7): EPEVTQTPSHQVTQMGQEVILRCVPISNHLYFYWYRQILGQKVEFLVSFYNNEISEKSEIFDDQFSVERPDGSNFTLKIRSTKLEDSAMYFCATASAGEGEQYFGPGTRLTVT.